Each of the 3 T cell receptor beta chains below was sequenced from the same sample in a study of T cell responses to AZD1222 COVID-19 vaccine. TCRdb keeps only in-frame clones here, not all; method: immunoSEQ multiplex PCR. The sample contains roughly 84,000 clones, around 85% of which appear only once. Source: peripheral blood, taken 28 days after the second AZD1222 dose. Source of these receptors: an adult who received the AZD1222 COVID-19 vaccine.

The rearrangement uses TRBV7-8 and TRBJ1-2; TRBD1 might be the D (6 bases). The V end was cut by 1 base, the J end by 5 bases, with 14 bases between. CDR3 length: 15 amino acids. CDR1 is SGHVS, CDR2 FQNEAQ, per germline. CDR3 amino acids: CASSLVEQGEYGYTF. Here the CDR3 DNA reads TGTGCCAGCAGCTTAGTGGAACAGGGTGAATATGGCTACACCTTC.

The rearrangement joins TRBV28 to TRBJ1-5; TRBD1 aligns across 7 bases. From germline, CDR1 is MDHEN and CDR2 SYDVKM. With V trimmed by 6 bases and J by 5 bases, 10 bases remained unmatched. The length of the CDR3 is 15 residues. The CDR3 loop reads CASRSPGGGYQPQHF. The CDR3 region has the DNA TGTGCCAGCAGGTCTCCAGGGGGGGGGTATCAGCCCCAGCATTTT.

V usage is TRBV7-9 and J usage is TRBJ1-2; a possible D gene is TRBD1 (5 bases). Germline CDR1 SEHNR, CDR2 FQNEAQ (reference sequence). V was cut by 7 bases and J by 4 bases, with 19 bases left in between. This CDR3 region has 15 residues. CDR3 residues: CASTSPRGGFYGYTF. CDR3 in DNA: TGTGCCAGCACCTCCCCTCGGGGCGGGTTCTATGGCTACACCTTC.